Included here is one T cell receptor beta chain sequence, with context. Its antigen is still unknown. The sample comes from a study of T cell responses to AZD1222 COVID-19 vaccine. TCRdb's table, derived via immunoSEQ multiplex PCR, lists solely in-frame clones and lacks some. The repertoire holds about 150,000 clones, 75% to 85% seen once, with roughly 4.3% in the top ten. Study conclusions and caveats: Spike-specific TCR breadth rose after two AZD1222 doses, and depth rose as well. The study reported that nearly half of spike-specific TCRs target unmutated variant regions. It was only after the peak T cell response that any repertoires were sampled. Clonal diversity was possibly underestimated, and white British individuals and females predominated among donors.

The clonotype was recovered from an adult in good health. The sequencing used peripheral blood, collected on day 0 of MenACWY control vaccination.

The CDR3 DNA is TGTGCCAGCAGTGATTTTGGGGCCCCGAACACTGAAGCTTTCTTT. It encodes CASSDFGAPNTEAFF. The chain employs TRBV2 and TRBJ1-1; the D gene is possibly TRBD1 (5 bases). V lost 3 bases and J 1 base, leaving 12 bases between the germline ends. Germline CDR1 reads SNHLY; CDR2 reads FYNNEI. The CDR3 contains 15 residues.